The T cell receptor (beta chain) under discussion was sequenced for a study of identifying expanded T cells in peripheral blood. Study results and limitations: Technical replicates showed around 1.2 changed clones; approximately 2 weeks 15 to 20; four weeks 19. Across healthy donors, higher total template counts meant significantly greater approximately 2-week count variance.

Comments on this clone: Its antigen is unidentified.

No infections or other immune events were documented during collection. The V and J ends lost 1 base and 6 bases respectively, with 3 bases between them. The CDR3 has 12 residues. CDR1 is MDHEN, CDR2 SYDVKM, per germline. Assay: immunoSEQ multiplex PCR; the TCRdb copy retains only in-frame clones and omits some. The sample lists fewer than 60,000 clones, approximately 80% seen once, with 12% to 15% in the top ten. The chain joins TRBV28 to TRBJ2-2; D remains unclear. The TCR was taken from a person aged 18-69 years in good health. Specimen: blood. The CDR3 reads CASSLSAGELFF. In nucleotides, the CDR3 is TGTGCCAGCAGTTTATCTGCCGGGGAGCTGTTTTTT. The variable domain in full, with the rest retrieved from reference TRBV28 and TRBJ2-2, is DVKVTQSSRYLVKRTGEKVFLECVQDMDHENMFWYRQDPGLGLRLIYFSYDVKMKEKGDIPEGYSVSREKKERFSLILESASTNQTSMYLCASSLSAGELFFGEGSRLTVL.